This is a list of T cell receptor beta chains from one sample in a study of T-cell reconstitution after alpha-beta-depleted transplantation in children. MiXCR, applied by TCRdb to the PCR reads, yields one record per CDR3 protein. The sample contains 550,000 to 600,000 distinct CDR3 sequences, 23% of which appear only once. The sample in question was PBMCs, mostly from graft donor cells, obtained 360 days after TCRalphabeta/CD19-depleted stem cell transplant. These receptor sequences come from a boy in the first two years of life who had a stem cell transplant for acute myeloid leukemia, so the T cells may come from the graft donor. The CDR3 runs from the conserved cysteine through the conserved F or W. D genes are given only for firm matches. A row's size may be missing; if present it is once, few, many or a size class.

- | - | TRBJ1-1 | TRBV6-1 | TGTGCCAGCATCAGCCCGCTGTTGAACACTGAAGCTTTCTTT | CASISPLLNTEAFF
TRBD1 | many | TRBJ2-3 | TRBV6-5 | TGTGCCAGCGGCGATTCCGGGACAGGCTACACAGATACGCAGTATTTT | CASGDSGTGYTDTQYF
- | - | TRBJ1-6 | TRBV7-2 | TGTGCCAGCTCCAGGGCCGGGATTAATTCACCCCTCCACTTT | CASSRAGINSPLHF
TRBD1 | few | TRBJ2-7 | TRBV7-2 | TGTGCCAGCAGCTTAGTACAGGGGCCTCGAGGCGAGCAGTACTTC | CASSLVQGPRGEQYF
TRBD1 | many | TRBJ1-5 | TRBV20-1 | TGCAGTGCTAGTGGTCCAGGGGGTCAGCCCCAGCATTTT | CSASGPGGQPQHF
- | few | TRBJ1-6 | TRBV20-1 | TGCAGTGCATTATTGTGGGGCAGGGATAAACCCCTCCACTTT | CSALLWGRDKPLHF
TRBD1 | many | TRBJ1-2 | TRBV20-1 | TGCAGTGCTTTCCAGGGGGCAGATCTTGGCTACACCTTC | CSAFQGADLGYTF
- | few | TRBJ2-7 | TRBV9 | TGTGCCAGCAACGCCAGGGGAGGGAACGAGCAGTACTTC | CASNARGGNEQYF
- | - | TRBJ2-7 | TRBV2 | TGTGCCAGCAGTTGGTCCGGGGATTCCTACGAGCAGTACTTC | CASSWSGDSYEQYF
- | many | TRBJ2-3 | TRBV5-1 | TGCGCCAGCAGCTACATGGACCCGCCTTTTGATACGCAGTATTTT | CASSYMDPPFDTQYF
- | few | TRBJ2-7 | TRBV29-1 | TGCAGCGTTGATAGCGGGGCAGGGGGCGTCAACGAGCAGTACTTC | CSVDSGAGGVNEQYF
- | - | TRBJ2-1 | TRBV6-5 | TGTGCCAGCAGTTACTTCTGGCTCGGGACTCTCAATGAGCAGTTCTTC | CASSYFWLGTLNEQFF
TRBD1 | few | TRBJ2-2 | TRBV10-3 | TGTGCCATCAGGGGGACAGGAGGTGTTCCCGGGGAGCTGTTTTTT | CAIRGTGGVPGELFF
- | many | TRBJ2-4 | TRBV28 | TGTGCCAGCAGTCCCCCAGTAGACATTCAGTACTTC | CASSPPVDIQYF
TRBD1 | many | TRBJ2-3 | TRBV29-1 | TGCAGCGTTTATACAGGGGGAGATACGCAGTATTTT | CSVYTGGDTQYF
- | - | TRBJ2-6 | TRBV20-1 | TGCAGTGGGCAGTCCTCTGGGGCCAACGTCCTGACTTTC | CSGQSSGANVLTF
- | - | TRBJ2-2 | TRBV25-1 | TGTGCCAGCAGTGAAGTGGGGGCCACCGGGGAGCTGTTTTTT | CASSEVGATGELFF
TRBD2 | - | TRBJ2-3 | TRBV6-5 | TGTGCCAGCAGTTCCACCGGGACTAGCGGGGCCCTAAGGAGGCAGTATTTT | CASSSTGTSGALRRQYF
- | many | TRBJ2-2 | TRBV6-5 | TGTGCCAGCAGTTACGGGGACACCGGGGAGCTGTTTTTT | CASSYGDTGELFF
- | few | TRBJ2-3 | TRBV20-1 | TGCAGTGCTAGGCGAGGGGTGGACATCGTCCCAGATACGCAGTATTTT | CSARRGVDIVPDTQYF
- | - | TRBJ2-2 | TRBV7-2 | TGTGCCAGCAGCTTCAGGGGCCAGCTGAGCACCGGGGAGCTGTTTTTT | CASSFRGQLSTGELFF
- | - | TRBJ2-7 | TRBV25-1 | TGTGCCAGCAGTGAAAGGGGAGACGAGCAGTACTTC | CASSERGDEQYF
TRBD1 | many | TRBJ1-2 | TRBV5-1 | TGCGCCAGCAGCTTGACAGGGGGAGAGTTCTATGGCTACACCTTC | CASSLTGGEFYGYTF
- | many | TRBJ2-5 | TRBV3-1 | TGTGCCAGCAGCCAGAGCTTCGGTCGGGGCCGACAAGAGACCCAGTACTTC | CASSQSFGRGRQETQYF
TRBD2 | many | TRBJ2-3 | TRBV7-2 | TGTGCCAGCAGCTTGGGTAATGGCGGGGGGGCAGATACGCAGTATTTT | CASSLGNGGGADTQYF
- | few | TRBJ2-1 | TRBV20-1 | TGCAGTGCTAGTTCTGACAATGAGCAGTTCTTC | CSASSDNEQFF
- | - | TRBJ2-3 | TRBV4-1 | TGCGCCAGCAGCCCCTGGGGGGGGCAGACAGATACGCAGTATTTT | CASSPWGGQTDTQYF
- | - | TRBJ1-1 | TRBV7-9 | TGTGCCAGCAGCTTAACGGGGCATGTAAACACTGAAGCTTTCTTT | CASSLTGHVNTEAFF
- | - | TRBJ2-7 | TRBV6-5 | TGTGCCAGCAGTTACCAGGGAGCGGGCGAGCAGTACTTC | CASSYQGAGEQYF
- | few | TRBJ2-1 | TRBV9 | TGTGCCAGCAGCGTAGACGAGGGGTATACCTACAATGAGCAGTTCTTC | CASSVDEGYTYNEQFF
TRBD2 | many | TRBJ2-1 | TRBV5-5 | TGTGCCAGCAGCTTAACCCAACCGACTAGCGAAAAGCACAATGAGCAGTTCTTC | CASSLTQPTSEKHNEQFF
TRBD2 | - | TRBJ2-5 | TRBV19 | TGTGCCAGTAGTTCCCAATGGACTAGCGGGGAAGAGACCCAGTACTTC | CASSSQWTSGEETQYF
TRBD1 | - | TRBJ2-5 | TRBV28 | TGTGCCAGCAGTCCAAAGGGGGCGAGGGCCCAGTACTTC | CASSPKGARAQYF
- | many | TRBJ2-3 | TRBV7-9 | TGTGCCAGCAGCTTGACCCAACTTCCCACAGATACGCAGTATTTT | CASSLTQLPTDTQYF
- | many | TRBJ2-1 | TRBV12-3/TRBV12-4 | TGTGCCAGCAGTTGGGTGTGGCAGGGCGATGATGAGCAGTTCTTC | CASSWVWQGDDEQFF
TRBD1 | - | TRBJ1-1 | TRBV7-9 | TGTGCCAGCAGCTTCGGACAGGGCAGGACTGAAGCTTTCTTT | CASSFGQGRTEAFF
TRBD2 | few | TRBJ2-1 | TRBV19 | TGTGCCAGTAGCCTAACCGGGAGGTCCCCCAATGAGCAGTTCTTC | CASSLTGRSPNEQFF
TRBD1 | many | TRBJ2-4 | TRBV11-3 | TGTGCCAGCAGCTTAGAAAGGGGGCGCACCAAAAACATTCAGTACTTC | CASSLERGRTKNIQYF
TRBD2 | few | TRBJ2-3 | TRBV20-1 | TGCAGTGCTAGAGATGCGGGGGTCACAGATACGCAGTATTTT | CSARDAGVTDTQYF
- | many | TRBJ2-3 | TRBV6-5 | TGTGCCAGCAGACAACAGGGCGCTAGCACAGATACGCAGTATTTT | CASRQQGASTDTQYF
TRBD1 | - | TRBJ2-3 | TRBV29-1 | TGCAGCGTTGAAGGGACAGGGGTGGTAGATACGCAGTATTTT | CSVEGTGVVDTQYF
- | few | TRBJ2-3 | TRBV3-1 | TGTGCCAGCAGCCAAGATATCGGGACGCAGTATTTT | CASSQDIGTQYF
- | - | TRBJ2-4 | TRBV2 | TGTGCCAGCATGTTAGAAAGGGGTACCAAAAACATTCAGTACTTC | CASMLERGTKNIQYF
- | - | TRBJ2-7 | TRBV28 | TGTGCCAGCAGTTTAGTCCGCCAGAACGAGCAGTACTTC | CASSLVRQNEQYF
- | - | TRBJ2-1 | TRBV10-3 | TGTGCCATCAGCAATTCCAGACAGTTCGATGAGCAGTTCTTC | CAISNSRQFDEQFF
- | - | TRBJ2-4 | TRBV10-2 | TGCGCCAGCAGTGAAATGAGAAGGCGTGGGTACTTC | CASSEMRRRGYF
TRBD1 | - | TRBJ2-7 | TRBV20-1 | TGCAGTGCTAGCCCACAGGGGGACTACGAGCAGTACTTC | CSASPQGDYEQYF
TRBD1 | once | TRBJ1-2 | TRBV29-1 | TGCAGCTTCGCCCGGACAGGGAGGATGGAGAAGGGCTACACCTTC | CSFARTGRMEKGYTF
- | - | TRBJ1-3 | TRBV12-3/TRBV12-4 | TGTGCCAGCAGTCCTCGGGCAGGCATGTATGGAAACACCATATATTTT | CASSPRAGMYGNTIYF
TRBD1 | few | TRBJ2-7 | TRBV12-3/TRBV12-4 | TGTGCCAGCAGTCCCGACAGGGTGGGCCACGAGCAGTACTTC | CASSPDRVGHEQYF
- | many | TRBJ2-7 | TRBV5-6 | TGTGCCAGCAGCCCAAATCCGGCCTACGAGCAGTACTTC | CASSPNPAYEQYF
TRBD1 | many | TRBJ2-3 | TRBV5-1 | TGCGCCAGCAGCTTGGCCGGACAGGCAGATACGCAGTATTTT | CASSLAGQADTQYF
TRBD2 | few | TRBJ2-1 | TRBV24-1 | TGTGCCACCAGGAATAGTAGCGGGACCAGCTCCTACAATGAGCAGTTCTTC | CATRNSSGTSSYNEQFF
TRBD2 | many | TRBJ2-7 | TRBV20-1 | TGCAGTGCTACCCCATGGACTAGCGGGGGCACCTACGAGCAGTACTTC | CSATPWTSGGTYEQYF
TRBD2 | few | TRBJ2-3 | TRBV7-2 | TGTGCCAGCAGCCATTCGGCGCGGGGGGGATCCACAGATACGCAGTATTTT | CASSHSARGGSTDTQYF